The present T cell receptor (beta chain) was sequenced within a study of blood T cell repertoires in COVID-19. Study background: Researchers got acute and convalescent COVID-19 samples from the United States, Italy and Spain. Sample material is recorded as cDNA or gDNA derived from T cells, B-cell-depleted T cells, or PBMCs.

Here immunoSEQ multiplex PCR was the method, and the copy in TCRdb shows in-frame clones only, minus some. The repertoire holds 250,000 to 300,000 clones, about 81% seen once, with roughly 4% in the top ten. V was trimmed by 6 bases and J by 5 bases, leaving 20 bases between them. CDR1 is KGHDR, CDR2 SFDVKD, per germline. The CDR3 extends over 16 amino acids. All enrollees were roughly 18 to 100 years old and from 20 to 30 US areas. Participant-reported clinical history was the basis for cohort assignment. The source material was PBMCs or T cells enriched from blood (not recorded which). The chain joins TRBV24-1 to TRBJ2-3; weak D call: TRBD2 (6 bases). This TCR was recovered from a man aged 25 to 40 with acute COVID-19. The CDR3: CATSLSGRRAVDTQYF. CDR3 sequence (DNA): TGTGCCACCAGTTTATCGGGCAGGAGGGCCGTAGATACGCAGTATTTT.